This T cell receptor (beta chain) appears in the sequencing data of a study of T-cell memory formation after mild COVID-19. Study findings and constraints: Later expanders leaned toward CD4+, whereas clones contracting from day 15 to 85 were balanced CD4/CD8. Pre-infection memory harbored some responding clones, suggesting cross-reactive memory joined.

This clonotype was observed at least ten times. Antigen specificity is unknown. CDR1 is KGHDR and CDR2 is SFDVKD in the germline V gene. V was shortened by 0 bases and J by 3 bases, with 17 bases between the two germline ends. The CDR3 is 17 amino acids. TCRdb recomputed calls from the 5' RACE reads with MiXCR, one row per CDR3 protein. The sample carries 380,000 or so distinct CDR3 sequences, around 14% recorded once. Sequencing was performed on PBMCs or a T cell subset sorted from them (not recorded which). The chain employs TRBV24-1 and TRBJ2-7; the D gene is possibly TRBD1 (6 bases). This TCR derives from a man aged 18 to 35 who had mild COVID-19 (a few samples of this study predate the infection). Cell type and time point are not known. DNA of the CDR3: TGTGCCACCAGTGATTTGTCTGAGAACAGGGACGGCTACGAGCAGTACGTC. As protein: CATSDLSENRDGYEQYV.